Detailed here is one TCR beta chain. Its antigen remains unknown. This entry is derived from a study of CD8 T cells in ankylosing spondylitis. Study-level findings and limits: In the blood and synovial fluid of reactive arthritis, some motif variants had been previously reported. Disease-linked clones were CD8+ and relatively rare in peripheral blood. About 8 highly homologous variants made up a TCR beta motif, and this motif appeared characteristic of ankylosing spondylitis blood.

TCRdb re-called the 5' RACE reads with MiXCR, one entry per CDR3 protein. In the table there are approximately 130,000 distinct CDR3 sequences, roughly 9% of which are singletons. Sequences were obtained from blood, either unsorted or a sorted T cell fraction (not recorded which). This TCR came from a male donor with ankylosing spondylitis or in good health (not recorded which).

CDR3: CSATANTEAFF. CDR3 bases: TGCAGCGCAACAGCGAACACTGAAGCTTTCTTT. The chain is built from TRBV29-1 and TRBJ1-1; D gene uncertain. V shed 7 bases and J shed 1 base, with 7 bases lying between them. The CDR3 has 11 residues. Germline lookup yields CDR1 SQVTM and CDR2 ANQGSEA.